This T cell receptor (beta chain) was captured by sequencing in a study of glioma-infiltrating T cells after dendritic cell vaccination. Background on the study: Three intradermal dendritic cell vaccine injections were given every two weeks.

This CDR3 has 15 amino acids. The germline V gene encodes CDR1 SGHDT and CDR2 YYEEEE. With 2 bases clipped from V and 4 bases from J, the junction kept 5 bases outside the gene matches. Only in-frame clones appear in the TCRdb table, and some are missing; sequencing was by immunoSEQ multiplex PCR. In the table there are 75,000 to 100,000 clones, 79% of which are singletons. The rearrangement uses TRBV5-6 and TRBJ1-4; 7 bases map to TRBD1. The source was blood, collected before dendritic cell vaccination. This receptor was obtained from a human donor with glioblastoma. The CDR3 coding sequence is TGTGCCAGCAGCTTTCAGGGGGATTTTAATGAAAAACTGTTTTTT. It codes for CASSFQGDFNEKLFF.